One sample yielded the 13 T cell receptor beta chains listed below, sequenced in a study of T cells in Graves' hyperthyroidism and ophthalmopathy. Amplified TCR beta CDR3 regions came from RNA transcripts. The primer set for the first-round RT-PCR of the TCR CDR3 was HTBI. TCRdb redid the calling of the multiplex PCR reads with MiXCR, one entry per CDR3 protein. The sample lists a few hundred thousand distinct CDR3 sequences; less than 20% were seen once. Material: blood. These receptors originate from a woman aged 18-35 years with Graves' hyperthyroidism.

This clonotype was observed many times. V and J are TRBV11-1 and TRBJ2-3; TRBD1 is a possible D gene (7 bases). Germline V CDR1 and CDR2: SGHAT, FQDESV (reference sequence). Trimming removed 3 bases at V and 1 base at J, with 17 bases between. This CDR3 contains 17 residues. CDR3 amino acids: CASSFVRGTWGTDTQYF. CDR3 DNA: TGTGCCAGCAGCTTCGTCAGGGGGACTTGGGGCACAGATACGCAGTATTTT.

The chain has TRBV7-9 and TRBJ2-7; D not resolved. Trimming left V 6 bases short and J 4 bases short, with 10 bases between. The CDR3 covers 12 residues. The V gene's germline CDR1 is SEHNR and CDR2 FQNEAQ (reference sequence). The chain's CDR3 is CASRIGQYEQYF. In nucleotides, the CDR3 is TGTGCCAGCAGGATAGGCCAGTACGAGCAGTACTTC.

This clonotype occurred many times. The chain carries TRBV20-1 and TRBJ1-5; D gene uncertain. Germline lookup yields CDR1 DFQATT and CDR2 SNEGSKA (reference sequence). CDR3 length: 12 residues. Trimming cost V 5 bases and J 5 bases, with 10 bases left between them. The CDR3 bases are TGCAGTGCTGGGATTACAGATCAGCCCCAGCATTTT. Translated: CSAGITDQPQHF.

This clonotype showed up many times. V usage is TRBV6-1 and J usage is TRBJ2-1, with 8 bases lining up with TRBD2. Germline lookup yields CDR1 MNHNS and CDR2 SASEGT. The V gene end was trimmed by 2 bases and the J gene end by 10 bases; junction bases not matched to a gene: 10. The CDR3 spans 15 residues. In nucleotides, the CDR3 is TGTGCCAGCAGTGAACGGGCGGGGGGCCAGGGGGAGCAGTTCTTC. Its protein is CASSERAGGQGEQFF.

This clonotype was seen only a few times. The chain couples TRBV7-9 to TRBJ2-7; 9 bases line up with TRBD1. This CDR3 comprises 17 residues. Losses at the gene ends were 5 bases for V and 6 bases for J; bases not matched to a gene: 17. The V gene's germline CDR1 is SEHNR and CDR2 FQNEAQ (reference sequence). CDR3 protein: CASSPGKGPGQGLEQYF. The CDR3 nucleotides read TGTGCCAGCAGCCCTGGGAAGGGGCCGGGACAGGGACTCGAGCAGTACTTC.

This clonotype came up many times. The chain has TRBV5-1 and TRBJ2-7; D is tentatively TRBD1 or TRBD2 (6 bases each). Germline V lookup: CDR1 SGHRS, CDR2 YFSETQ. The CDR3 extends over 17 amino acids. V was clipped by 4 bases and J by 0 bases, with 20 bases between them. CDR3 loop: CASSPTTRGAPSYEQYF. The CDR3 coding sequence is TGCGCCAGCAGCCCTACGACAAGGGGGGCCCCCTCCTACGAGCAGTACTTC. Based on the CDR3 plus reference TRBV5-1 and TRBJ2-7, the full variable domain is KAGVTQTPRYLIKTRGQQVTLSCSPISGHRSVSWYQQTPGQGLQFLFEYFSETQRNKGNFPGRFSGRQFSNSRSEMNVSTLELGDSALYLCASSPTTRGAPSYEQYFGPGTRLTVT.

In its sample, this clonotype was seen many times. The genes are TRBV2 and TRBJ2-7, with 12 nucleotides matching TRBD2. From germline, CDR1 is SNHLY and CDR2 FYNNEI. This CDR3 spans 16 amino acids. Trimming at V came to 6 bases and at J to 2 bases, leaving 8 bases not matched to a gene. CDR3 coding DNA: TGTGCCAGCAGCGCCTGGACTAGCGGGGATGCCTACGAGCAGTACTTC. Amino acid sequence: CASSAWTSGDAYEQYF.

CDR3 in DNA: TGCAGCGTAGGACAGGGGGCGGGGGGGACCCAGTACTTC. Protein product: CSVGQGAGGTQYF. V and J are TRBV29-1 and TRBJ2-5; 11 nucleotides line up with TRBD1. With 6 bases clipped from V and 7 bases from J, the junction kept 7 bases outside the gene matches. The CDR3 is 13 amino acids. Germline V CDR1 and CDR2: SQVTM, ANQGSEA.

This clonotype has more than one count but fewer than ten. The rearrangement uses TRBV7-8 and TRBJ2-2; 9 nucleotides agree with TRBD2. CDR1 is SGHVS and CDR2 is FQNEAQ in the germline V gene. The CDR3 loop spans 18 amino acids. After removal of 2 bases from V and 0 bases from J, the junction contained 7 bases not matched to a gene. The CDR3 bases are TGTGCCAGCAGCTTACCTCGTAGACTAGCGGCGAACACCGGGGAGCTGTTTTTT. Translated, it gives CASSLPRRLAANTGELFF.

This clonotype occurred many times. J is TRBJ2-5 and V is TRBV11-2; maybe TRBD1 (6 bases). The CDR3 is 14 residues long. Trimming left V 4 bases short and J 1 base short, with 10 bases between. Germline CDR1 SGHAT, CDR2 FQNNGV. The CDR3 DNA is TGTGCCAGCAGCTCAGGACAGATCCAAGAGACCCAGTACTTC. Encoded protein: CASSSGQIQETQYF.

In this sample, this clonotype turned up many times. The CDR3 region is CASSPHGGGDYNEQFF. The DNA of the CDR3 is TGTGCCAGCAGCCCTCATGGCGGGGGGGACTACAATGAGCAGTTCTTC. This chain links TRBV3-1 with TRBJ2-1; 9 bases fit TRBD2. V lost 4 bases, J lost 3 bases, and 7 bases stayed unmatched. The CDR3 covers 16 residues. Per germline, CDR1 LGHDT and CDR2 YNNKEL (reference sequence).

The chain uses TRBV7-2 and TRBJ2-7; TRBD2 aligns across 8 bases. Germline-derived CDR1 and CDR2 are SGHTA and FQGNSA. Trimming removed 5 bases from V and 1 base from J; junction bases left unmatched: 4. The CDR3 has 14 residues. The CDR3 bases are TGTGCCAGCAGCCCTAGCGGGTATTCCTACGAGCAGTACTTC. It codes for CASSPSGYSYEQYF.

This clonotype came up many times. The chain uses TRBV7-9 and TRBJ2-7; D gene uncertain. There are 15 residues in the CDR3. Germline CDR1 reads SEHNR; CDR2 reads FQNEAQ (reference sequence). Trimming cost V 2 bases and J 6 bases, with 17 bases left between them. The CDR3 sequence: CASSLIGRPAVEQYF. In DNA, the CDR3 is TGTGCCAGCAGCTTAATCGGCAGGCCTGCCGTCGAGCAGTACTTC.